A single T cell receptor (beta chain) is shown here with its context. Its specificity is not known. Here immunoSEQ multiplex PCR was the method, and the copy in TCRdb shows in-frame clones only, minus some. The data hold about 160,000 clones, with approximately 89% observed a single time. These data are taken from a study of cytomegalovirus exposure and HLA in healthy donors. Study conclusions and caveats: In vitro assays verified that three CMV-associated chains recognized CMV antigens specifically. The classifier reportedly diagnosed cytomegalovirus status with high sensitivity and specificity. TCR beta chains numbering under 200 were designated cytomegalovirus-associated.

V lost 5 bases to trimming and J lost 5 bases; unmatched junction nucleotides: 12. Germline-derived CDR1 and CDR2 are SGHVS and FQNEAQ. This CDR3 comprises 16 residues. Separation from the roughly 680-subject first cohort characterized the approximately 130-subject validation cohort, to which the donors belonged. The sequence came from a man aged 18 to 30 in good health and CMV-seropositive. Sample: PBMCs. The V gene is TRBV7-8, the J gene TRBJ2-7; 10 bases are a match to TRBD2. DNA of the CDR3: TGTGCCAGCAGCATTCTAGCGGGAGCTCCCCTCGACGAGCAGTACTTC. Translation gives CASSILAGAPLDEQYF.